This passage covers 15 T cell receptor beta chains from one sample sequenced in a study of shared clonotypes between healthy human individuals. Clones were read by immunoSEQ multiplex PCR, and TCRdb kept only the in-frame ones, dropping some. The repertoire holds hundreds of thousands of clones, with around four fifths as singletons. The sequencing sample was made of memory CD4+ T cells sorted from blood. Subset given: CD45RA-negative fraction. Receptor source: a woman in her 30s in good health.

CDR3 DNA: TGTGCCAGCAGCAAAGCCCCCCCGGACAGGAGCTCCTACGAGCAGTACTTC. Translated: CASSKAPPDRSSYEQYF. This sequence joins TRBV7-8 and TRBJ2-7, with 7 positions matching TRBD1. The trim removed 5 bases at V and 0 bases at J, leaving 13 bases unmatched. Germline lookup yields CDR1 SGHVS and CDR2 FQNEAQ. The CDR3 has 17 residues.

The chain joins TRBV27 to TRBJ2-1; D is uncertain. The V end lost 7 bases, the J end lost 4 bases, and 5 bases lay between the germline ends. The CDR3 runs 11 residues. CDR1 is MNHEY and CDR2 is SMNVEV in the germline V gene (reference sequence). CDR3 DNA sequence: TGTGCCAGCAAGGTATACAATGAGCAGTTCTTC. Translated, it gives CASKVYNEQFF.

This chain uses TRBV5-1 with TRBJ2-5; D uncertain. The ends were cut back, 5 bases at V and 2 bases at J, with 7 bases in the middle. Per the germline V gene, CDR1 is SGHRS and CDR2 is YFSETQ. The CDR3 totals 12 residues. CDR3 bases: TGCGCCAGCAGACGGGCACAAGAGACCCAGTACTTC. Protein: CASRRAQETQYF.

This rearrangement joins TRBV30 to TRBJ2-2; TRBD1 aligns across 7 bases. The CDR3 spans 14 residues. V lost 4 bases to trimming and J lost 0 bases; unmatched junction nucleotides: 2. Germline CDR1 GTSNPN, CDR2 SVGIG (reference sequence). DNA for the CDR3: TGTGCCTGGATTGGGACAGCGAACACCGGGGAGCTGTTTTTT. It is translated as CAWIGTANTGELFF.

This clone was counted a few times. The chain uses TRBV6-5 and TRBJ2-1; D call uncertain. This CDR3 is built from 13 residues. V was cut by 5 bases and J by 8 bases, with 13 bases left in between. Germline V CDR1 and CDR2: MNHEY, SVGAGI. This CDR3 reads CASSKQRADEQFF. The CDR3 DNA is TGTGCCAGCAGTAAGCAAAGGGCGGATGAGCAGTTCTTC.

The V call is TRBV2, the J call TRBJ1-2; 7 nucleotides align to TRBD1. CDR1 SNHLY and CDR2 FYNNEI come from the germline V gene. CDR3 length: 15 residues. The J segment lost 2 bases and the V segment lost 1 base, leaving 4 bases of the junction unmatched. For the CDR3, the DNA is TGTGCCAGCAGTGAAGAAGGCAGGGGGAACTATGGCTACACCTTC. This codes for CASSEEGRGNYGYTF.

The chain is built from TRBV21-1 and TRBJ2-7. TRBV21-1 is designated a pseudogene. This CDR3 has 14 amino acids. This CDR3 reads CASSKRRPFYEQYF. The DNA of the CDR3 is TGTGCCAGCAGCAAACGGCGACCATTCTACGAGCAGTACTTC.

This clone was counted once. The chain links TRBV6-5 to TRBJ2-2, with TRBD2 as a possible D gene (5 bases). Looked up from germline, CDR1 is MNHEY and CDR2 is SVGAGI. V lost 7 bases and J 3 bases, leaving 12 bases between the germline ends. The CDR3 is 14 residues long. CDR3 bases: TGTGCCAGCACCCCCGACTACTACACCGGGGAGCTGTTTTTT. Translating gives CASTPDYYTGELFF.

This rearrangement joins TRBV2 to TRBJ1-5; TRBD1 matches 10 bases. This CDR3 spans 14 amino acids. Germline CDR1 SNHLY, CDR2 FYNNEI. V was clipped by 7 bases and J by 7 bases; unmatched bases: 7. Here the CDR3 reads CASTRTGGEQPQHF. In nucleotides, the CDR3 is TGTGCCAGCACTAGGACAGGGGGAGAGCAGCCCCAGCATTTT.

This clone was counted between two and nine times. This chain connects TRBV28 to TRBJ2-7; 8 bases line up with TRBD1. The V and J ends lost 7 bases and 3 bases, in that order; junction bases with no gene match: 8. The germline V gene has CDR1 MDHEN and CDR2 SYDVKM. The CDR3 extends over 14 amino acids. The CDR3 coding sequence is TGTGCCAGCAACCCCTCGGACAGGGACTACGAGCAGTACTTC. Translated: CASNPSDRDYEQYF.

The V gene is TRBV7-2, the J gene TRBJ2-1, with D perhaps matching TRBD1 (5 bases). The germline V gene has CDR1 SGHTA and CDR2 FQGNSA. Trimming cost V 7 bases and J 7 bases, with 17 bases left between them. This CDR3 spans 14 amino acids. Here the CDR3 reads CASTRTTELNEQFF. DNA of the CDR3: TGTGCCAGCACCCGAACGACAGAGTTAAATGAGCAGTTCTTC.

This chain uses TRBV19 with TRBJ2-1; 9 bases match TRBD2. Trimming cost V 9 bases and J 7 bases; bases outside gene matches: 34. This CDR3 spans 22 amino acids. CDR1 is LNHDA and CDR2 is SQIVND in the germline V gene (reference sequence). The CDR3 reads CASLLFSFTGKRQAGGKNEQFF. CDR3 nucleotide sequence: TGTGCCAGCCTTCTTTTCTCCTTCACCGGGAAAAGGCAGGCGGGAGGGAAGAATGAGCAGTTCTTC. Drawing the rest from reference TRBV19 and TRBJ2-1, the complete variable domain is DGGITQSPKYLFRKEGQNVTLSCEQNLNHDAMYWYRQDPGQGLRLIYYSQIVNDFQKGDIAEGYSVSREKKESFPLTVTSAQKNPTAFYLCASLLFSFTGKRQAGGKNEQFFGPGTRLTVL.

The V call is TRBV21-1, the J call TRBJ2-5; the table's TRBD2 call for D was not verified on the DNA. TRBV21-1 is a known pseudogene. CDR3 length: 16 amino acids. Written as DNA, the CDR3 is TGTGCCAGCAGCAAAATGGGACTAGCGGGACAAGAGACCCAGTACTTC. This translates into CASSKMGLAGQETQYF.

The CDR3 spells CASSLVRGEKLFF. As DNA, the CDR3 is TGCGCCAGCAGCTTGGTCAGGGGTGAAAAACTGTTTTTT. This chain uses TRBV5-1 with TRBJ1-4; D perhaps matches TRBD1 (6 bases). Germline V gene data show CDR1 as SGHRS and CDR2 as YFSETQ. The CDR3 is made up of 13 amino acids. V shed 0 bases and J shed 7 bases, with 7 bases lying between them.

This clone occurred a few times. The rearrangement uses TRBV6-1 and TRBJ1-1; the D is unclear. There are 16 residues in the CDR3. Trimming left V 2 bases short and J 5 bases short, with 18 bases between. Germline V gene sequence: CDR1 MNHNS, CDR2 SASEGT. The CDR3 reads CASSEPRSPSRTEAFF. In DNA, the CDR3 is TGTGCCAGCAGTGAACCCAGGTCTCCCTCGAGGACTGAAGCTTTCTTT.